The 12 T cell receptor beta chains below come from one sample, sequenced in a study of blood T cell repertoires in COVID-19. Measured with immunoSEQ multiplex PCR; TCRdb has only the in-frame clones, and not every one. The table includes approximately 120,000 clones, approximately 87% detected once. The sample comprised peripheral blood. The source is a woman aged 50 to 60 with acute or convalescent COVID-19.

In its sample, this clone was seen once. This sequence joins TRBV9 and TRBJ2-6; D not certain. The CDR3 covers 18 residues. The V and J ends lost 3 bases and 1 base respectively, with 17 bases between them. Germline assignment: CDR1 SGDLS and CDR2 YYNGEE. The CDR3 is CASSAAGRATSGANVLTF. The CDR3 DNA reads TGTGCCAGCAGCGCCGCTGGTCGAGCTACTTCTGGGGCCAACGTCCTGACTTTC.

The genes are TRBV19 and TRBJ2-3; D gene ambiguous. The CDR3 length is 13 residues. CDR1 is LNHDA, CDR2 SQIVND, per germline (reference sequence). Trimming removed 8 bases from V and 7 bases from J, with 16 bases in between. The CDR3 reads CASGSGETHTQYF. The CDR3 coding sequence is TGTGCCAGTGGCTCTGGAGAAACCCATACGCAGTATTTT. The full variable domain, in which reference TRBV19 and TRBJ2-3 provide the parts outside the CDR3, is DGGITQSPKYLFRKEGQNVTLSCEQNLNHDAMYWYRQDPGQGLRLIYYSQIVNDFQKGDIAEGYSVSREKKESFPLTVTSAQKNPTAFYLCASGSGETHTQYFGPGTRLTVL.

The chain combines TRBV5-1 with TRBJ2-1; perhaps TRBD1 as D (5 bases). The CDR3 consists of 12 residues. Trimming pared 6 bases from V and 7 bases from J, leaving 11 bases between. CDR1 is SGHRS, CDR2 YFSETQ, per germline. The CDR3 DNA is TGCGCCAGCACAGGGAAGGGGAATGAGCAGTTCTTC. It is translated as CASTGKGNEQFF. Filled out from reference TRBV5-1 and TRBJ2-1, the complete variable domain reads KAGVTQTPRYLIKTRGQQVTLSCSPISGHRSVSWYQQTPGQGLQFLFEYFSETQRNKGNFPGRFSGRQFSNSRSEMNVSTLELGDSALYLCASTGKGNEQFFGPGTRLTVL.

The CDR3 DNA follows: TGCGCCAGCAGCTTATCAGGGGGCTGGAATTCACCCCTCCACTTT. Its protein is CASSLSGGWNSPLHF. The chain links TRBV5-1 to TRBJ1-6; 8 bases are a match to TRBD1. Trimming at V came to 2 bases and at J to 7 bases, leaving 5 bases not matched to a gene. Germline CDR1 and CDR2: SGHRS and YFSETQ. The CDR3 runs to 15 residues.

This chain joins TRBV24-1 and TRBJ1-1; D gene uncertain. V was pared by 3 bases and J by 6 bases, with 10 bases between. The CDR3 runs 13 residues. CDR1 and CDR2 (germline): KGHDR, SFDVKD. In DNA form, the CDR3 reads TGTGCCACCAGTGATCTCTATAGCGCTGAAGCTTTCTTT. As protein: CATSDLYSAEAFF.

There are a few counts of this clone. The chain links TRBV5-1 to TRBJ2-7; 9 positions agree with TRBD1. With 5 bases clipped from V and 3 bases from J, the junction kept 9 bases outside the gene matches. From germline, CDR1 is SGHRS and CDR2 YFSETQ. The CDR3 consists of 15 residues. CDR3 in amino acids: CASRPQPGQGYEQYF. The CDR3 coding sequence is TGCGCCAGCAGGCCCCAGCCGGGACAGGGCTACGAGCAGTACTTC.

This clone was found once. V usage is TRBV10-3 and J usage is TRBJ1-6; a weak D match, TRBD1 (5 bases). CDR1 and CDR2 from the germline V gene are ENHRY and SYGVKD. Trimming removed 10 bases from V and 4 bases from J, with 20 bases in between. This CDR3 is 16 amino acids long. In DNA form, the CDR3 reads TGTGCCAGCCATACAGGTTCTAGGGGTTATAATTCACCCCTCCACTTT. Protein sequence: CASHTGSRGYNSPLHF.

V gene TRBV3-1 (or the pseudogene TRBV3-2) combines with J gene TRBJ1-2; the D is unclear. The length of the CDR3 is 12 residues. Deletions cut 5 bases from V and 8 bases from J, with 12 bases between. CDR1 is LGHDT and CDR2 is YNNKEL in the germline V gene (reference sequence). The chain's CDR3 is CASSSGDGGYTF. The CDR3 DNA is TGTGCCAGCAGCTCAGGCGACGGCGGCTACACCTTC.

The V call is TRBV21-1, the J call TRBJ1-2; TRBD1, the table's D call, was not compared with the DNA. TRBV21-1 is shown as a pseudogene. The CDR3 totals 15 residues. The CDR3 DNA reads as TGTGCCAGCAGCAAAGCGGGACAGGGGGACTATGGCTACACCTTC. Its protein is CASSKAGQGDYGYTF.

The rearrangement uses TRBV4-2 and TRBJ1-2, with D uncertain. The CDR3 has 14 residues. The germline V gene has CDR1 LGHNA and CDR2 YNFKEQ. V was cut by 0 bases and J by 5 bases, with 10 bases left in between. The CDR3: CASSQDKFQYGYTF. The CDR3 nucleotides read TGTGCCAGCAGCCAAGATAAGTTTCAGTATGGCTACACCTTC.

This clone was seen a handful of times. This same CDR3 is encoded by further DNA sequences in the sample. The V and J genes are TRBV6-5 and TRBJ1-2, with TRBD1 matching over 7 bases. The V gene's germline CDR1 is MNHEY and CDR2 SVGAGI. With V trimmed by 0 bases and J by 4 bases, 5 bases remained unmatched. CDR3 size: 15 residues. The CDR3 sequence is CASSYSGQAGYGYTF. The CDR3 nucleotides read TGTGCCAGCAGTTACTCCGGACAGGCCGGCTATGGCTACACCTTC.

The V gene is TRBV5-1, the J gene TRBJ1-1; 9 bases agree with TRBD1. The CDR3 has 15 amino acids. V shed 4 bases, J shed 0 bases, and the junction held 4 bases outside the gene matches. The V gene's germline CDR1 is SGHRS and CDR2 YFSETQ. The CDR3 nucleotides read TGCGCCAGCAGCACGACAGGGGGGCTGAACACTGAAGCTTTCTTT. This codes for CASSTTGGLNTEAFF.